One and the same sample provided the 10 T cell receptor beta chains below, sequenced in a study of blood T cells in healthy people across ages. Primed by a sample-barcoded 5' primer and a J-beta primer mix, a second PCR proceeded for roughly 6 to 12 cycles. TCRdb redid the calling of the 5' RACE reads with MiXCR, one entry per CDR3 protein. The sample consists of 1.5 million to 2 million distinct CDR3 sequences, over 25% of them appearing once. Sequenced: blood. These receptors originate from a woman aged 30 to 39 in good health.

The chain employs TRBV2 and TRBJ2-4; D ambiguous. V lost 5 bases, J lost 0 bases, and 17 bases lay in between. The CDR3 is 17 residues long. Looked up from germline, CDR1 is SNHLY and CDR2 is FYNNEI. Here the CDR3 DNA reads TGTGCCAGCAGTCCGATAGGTGCGGCCTCAGCCAAAAACATTCAGTACTTC. Translation gives CASSPIGAASAKNIQYF.

The V call is TRBV24-1, the J call TRBJ2-1; D not certain. Germline CDR1 reads KGHDR; CDR2 reads SFDVKD. The CDR3 sequence is 13 residues long. Trimming removed 5 bases from V and 8 bases from J, with 12 bases in between. Written as DNA, the CDR3 is TGTGCCACCAGTGCCCCGGACCAGGATGAGCAGTTCTTC. Amino acid sequence: CATSAPDQDEQFF.

This clonotype was counted a few times. The rearrangement uses TRBV20-1 and TRBJ1-6; D perhaps matches TRBD1 (5 bases). V dropped 0 bases and J dropped 5 bases, with 11 bases sitting between them. CDR3 length: 15 residues. Germline values: CDR1 DFQATT, CDR2 SNEGSKA (reference sequence). DNA of the CDR3: TGCAGTGCTAGAGATAGCAGGGTTGATAATTCACCCCTCCACTTT. Its translation: CSARDSRVDNSPLHF.

This clonotype was counted once. J is TRBJ2-1 and V is TRBV9, with D tentatively TRBD1 or TRBD2 (5 bases each). CDR1 is SGDLS, CDR2 YYNGEE, per germline. This CDR3 is 14 amino acids long. The V gene lost 4 bases and the J gene lost 7 bases, with 15 bases spanning the gap. CDR3 protein: CASSPAGTLNEQFF. The CDR3 DNA reads as TGTGCCAGCAGCCCGGCCGGGACCCTGAATGAGCAGTTCTTC.

This clonotype was seen a few times. The J gene is TRBJ2-1, the V gene TRBV2; D possibly corresponds to TRBD2 (5 bases). This CDR3 spans 16 amino acids. CDR1 and CDR2 (germline): SNHLY, FYNNEI. The V end lost 2 bases, the J end lost 6 bases, and 17 bases lay between the germline ends. CDR3: CASSEITVLEGNEQFF. In DNA form, the CDR3 reads TGTGCCAGCAGTGAAATTACAGTCCTAGAGGGCAATGAGCAGTTCTTC.

The genes are TRBV10-1 and TRBJ2-5, with D maybe TRBD2 (6 bases). The DNA matches TRBJ2-7 better at its end, which makes the J call doubtful. The CDR3 length is 13 residues. The germline V gene encodes CDR1 WNHNN and CDR2 SYGVQD (reference sequence). Here the CDR3 reads CASSRDWGSEQYF. The DNA for the CDR3 is TGCGCCAGCAGCCGGGACTGGGGGTCCGAGCAGTACTTC.

V gene TRBV3-1 combines with J gene TRBJ2-7; 8 nucleotides agree with TRBD1. CDR3 length: 15 residues. Trimming at V came to 4 bases and at J to 3 bases, leaving 8 bases not matched to a gene. The germline V gene has CDR1 LGHDT and CDR2 YNNKEL (reference sequence). In DNA, the CDR3 is TGTGCCAGCAGCCCCCAGGGGGCGGCATTCTACGAGCAGTACTTC. Protein: CASSPQGAAFYEQYF.

In DNA, the CDR3 is TGTGCCAGCAGCCAGAGCGGACAGGGGTTGTACGAGCAGTACTTC. Translating gives CASSQSGQGLYEQYF. The genes are TRBV14 and TRBJ2-7; 9 positions match TRBD1. CDR1 is SGHDN, CDR2 FVKESK, per germline. CDR3 length equals 15 residues. The V gene end was trimmed by 3 bases and the J gene end by 4 bases; junction bases not matched to a gene: 7.

This clonotype has only a few counts. The chain has TRBV20-1 and TRBJ1-1, with D hard to call. Germline V gene data show CDR1 as DFQATT and CDR2 as SNEGSKA (reference sequence). Trimming removed 5 bases at V and 0 bases at J, with 7 bases between. This CDR3 region has 12 residues. The CDR3 DNA sequence: TGCAGTGCTTGGGTCCTGAACACTGAAGCTTTCTTT. Translation gives CSAWVLNTEAFF.

This clonotype has a handful of counts. Relative to the germline gene, one junction end is altered; a read error may explain this. The CDR3 DNA follows: TGTGCCAACTCACCGGTTGCGTCCGGGGATACGCAGTATTTT. Encoded protein: CANSPVASGDTQYF. The chain couples TRBV18 to TRBJ2-3, with no clear D. This CDR3 is built from 14 residues. Germline V gene sequence: CDR1 KGHSH, CDR2 LQKENI.